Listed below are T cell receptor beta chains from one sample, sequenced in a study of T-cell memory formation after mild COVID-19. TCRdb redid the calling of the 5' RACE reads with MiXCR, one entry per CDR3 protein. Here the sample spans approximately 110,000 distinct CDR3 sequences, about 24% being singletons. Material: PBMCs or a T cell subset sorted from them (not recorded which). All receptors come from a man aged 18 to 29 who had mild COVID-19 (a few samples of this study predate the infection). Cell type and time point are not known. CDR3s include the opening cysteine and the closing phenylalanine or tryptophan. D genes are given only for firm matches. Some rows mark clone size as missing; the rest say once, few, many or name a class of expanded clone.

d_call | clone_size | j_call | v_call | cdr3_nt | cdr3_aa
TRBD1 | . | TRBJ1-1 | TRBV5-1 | TGCGCCAGCAGCGCATACAGGGGGAACACTGAAGCTTTCTTT | CASSAYRGNTEAFF
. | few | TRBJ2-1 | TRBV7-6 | TGTGCCAGCAAAGCTAGCGCCTACAATGAGCAGTTCTTC | CASKASAYNEQFF
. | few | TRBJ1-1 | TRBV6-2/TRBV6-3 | TGTGCCAGCAGTACCCCATGGGAGAACACTGAAGCTTTCTTT | CASSTPWENTEAFF
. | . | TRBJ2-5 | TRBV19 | TGTGCCAGCGGACCACAGGGCCTAGAGACCCAGTACTTC | CASGPQGLETQYF
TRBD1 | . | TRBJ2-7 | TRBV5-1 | TGCGCCAGCAGCTCTTCCAGGGGGCAGAGAGGCTACGAGCAGTACTTC | CASSSSRGQRGYEQYF
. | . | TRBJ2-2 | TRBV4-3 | TGCGCCAGCAGCCAATGGACCAGGGGAACCGGGGAGCTGTTTTTT | CASSQWTRGTGELFF
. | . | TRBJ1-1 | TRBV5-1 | TGCGCCAGCACCGACCCTCGACACCTTAACACTGAAGCTTTCTTT | CASTDPRHLNTEAFF
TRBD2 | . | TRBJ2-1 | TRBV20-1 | TGCAGTGCTATTAGCGGGGGTTTGAATGAGCAGTTCTTC | CSAISGGLNEQFF
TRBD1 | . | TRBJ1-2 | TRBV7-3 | TGTGCCAGCAGCTTAAACCCGGGACAGGGAAATTATGGCTACACCTTC | CASSLNPGQGNYGYTF
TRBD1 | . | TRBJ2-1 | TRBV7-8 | TGTGCCAGCAGCTTCGGGACAGGGAGCGATGAGCAGTTCTTC | CASSFGTGSDEQFF
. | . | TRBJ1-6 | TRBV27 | TGTGCCAGCAGTTTGTCCTTAACAGGGACACCCCTCCACTTT | CASSLSLTGTPLHF
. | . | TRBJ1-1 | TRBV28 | TGTGCCAGCAGCACGACAGATTCGAACACTGAAGCTTTCTTT | CASSTTDSNTEAFF
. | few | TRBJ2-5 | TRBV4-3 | TGCGCCAGCAGCCAAGTCGCGCCTTCTCGGGAGACCCAGTACTTC | CASSQVAPSRETQYF
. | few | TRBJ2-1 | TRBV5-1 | TGCGCCAGCAGCCTCGGGGACTACAATGAGCAGTTCTTC | CASSLGDYNEQFF
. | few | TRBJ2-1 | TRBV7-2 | TGTGCCAGCAGCTACGCTGATCGGGGCGGCAGCTCCTACAATGAGCAGTTCTTC | CASSYADRGGSSYNEQFF
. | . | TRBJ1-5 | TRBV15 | TGTGCCACCAGCAGAGTAATGGGGAGAGGACAGCCCCAGCATTTT | CATSRVMGRGQPQHF
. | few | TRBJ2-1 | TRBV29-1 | TGCAGCGTTGAGGGGCTGAACAATGAGCAGTTCTTC | CSVEGLNNEQFF
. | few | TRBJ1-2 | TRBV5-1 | TGCGCCAGCAGCCCGGGGAATTACGGCTACACCTTC | CASSPGNYGYTF
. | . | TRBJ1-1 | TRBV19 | TGTGCCAGTAGTATCGCCCTCCGGACTGAAGCTTTCTTT | CASSIALRTEAFF
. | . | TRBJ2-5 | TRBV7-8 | TGTGCCAGCAGCGCCAGGGTCGAGACCCAGTACTTC | CASSARVETQYF
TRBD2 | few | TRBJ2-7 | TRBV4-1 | TGCGCCAGCAGCCGAACGACTAGCTATCTCTACGAGCAGTACTTC | CASSRTTSYLYEQYF
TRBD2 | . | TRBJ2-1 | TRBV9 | TGTGCCAGCAGCGTAGAACTAGCGGCCCACAATGAGCAGTTCTTC | CASSVELAAHNEQFF
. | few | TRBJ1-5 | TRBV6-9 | TGTAGGAGGGGCAGGGAAGTAAATAGCAATCAGCCCCAGCATTTT | CRRGREVNSNQPQHF
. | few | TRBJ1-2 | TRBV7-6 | TGTGCCAGCAGTTCCGGCCGGGACTATGGCTACACCTTC | CASSSGRDYGYTF
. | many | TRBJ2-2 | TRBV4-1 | TGCGCCAGCAGCCAATTCGGCGGGGAGCTGTTTTTT | CASSQFGGELFF
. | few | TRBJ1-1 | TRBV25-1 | TGTGCCAGTCTATCAGGGGTCACTGAAGCTTTCTTT | CASLSGVTEAFF
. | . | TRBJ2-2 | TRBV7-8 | TGTGCCAGCAGCATGAACACCGGGGAGCTGTTTTTT | CASSMNTGELFF
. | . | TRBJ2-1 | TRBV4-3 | TGCGCCAGCAGCCAATCCGGTAGCGCTAACAATGAGCAGTTCTTC | CASSQSGSANNEQFF
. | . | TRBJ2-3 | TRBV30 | TGTGCCTGGAGTGTACTGGCGGGGAACACAGATACGCAGTATTTT | CAWSVLAGNTDTQYF
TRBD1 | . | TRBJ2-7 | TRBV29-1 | TGCAGCGTGACAGGGGGCTCGGGAGAGCAGTACTTT | CSVTGGSGEQYF
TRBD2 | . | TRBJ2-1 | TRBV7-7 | TGTGCCAGCAGCTCGGGACTAATAACCGACAATGAGCAGTTCTTC | CASSSGLITDNEQFF
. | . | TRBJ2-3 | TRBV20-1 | TGCAGTGCTGAGTCCGAAGGTTCCGGCACAGATACGCAGTATTTT | CSAESEGSGTDTQYF
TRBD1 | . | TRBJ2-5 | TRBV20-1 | TGCAGTGCTTCAGGGGGATCAGAGACCCAGTACTTC | CSASGGSETQYF
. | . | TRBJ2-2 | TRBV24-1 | TGTGCCACCAGTGAAGGCAGGGACACCGGGGAGCTGTTTTTT | CATSEGRDTGELFF
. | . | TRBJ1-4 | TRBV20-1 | TGCAGTGCCCGGCAGGGTGGGGAAAAACTGTTTTTT | CSARQGGEKLFF
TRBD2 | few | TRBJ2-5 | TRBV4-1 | TGCGCCAGCAGCCAAGATGGACTAGCGGGAATCCAAGAGACCCAGTACTTC | CASSQDGLAGIQETQYF
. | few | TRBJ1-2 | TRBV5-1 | TGCGCCAGCAGCTTTGGTGATGGCTACACCTTC | CASSFGDGYTF
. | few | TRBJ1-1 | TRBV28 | TGTGCCAGCAGTTTATCTGGCGGCACTGAAGCTTTCTTT | CASSLSGGTEAFF
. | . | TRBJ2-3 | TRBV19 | TGTGCCAGTAGTTTTCCATCCCTAAGCACAGATACGCAGTATTTT | CASSFPSLSTDTQYF
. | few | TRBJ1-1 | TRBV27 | TGTGCCAGCAAGCGGGGGGTGGGGGCTCACACTGAAGCTTTCTTT | CASKRGVGAHTEAFF